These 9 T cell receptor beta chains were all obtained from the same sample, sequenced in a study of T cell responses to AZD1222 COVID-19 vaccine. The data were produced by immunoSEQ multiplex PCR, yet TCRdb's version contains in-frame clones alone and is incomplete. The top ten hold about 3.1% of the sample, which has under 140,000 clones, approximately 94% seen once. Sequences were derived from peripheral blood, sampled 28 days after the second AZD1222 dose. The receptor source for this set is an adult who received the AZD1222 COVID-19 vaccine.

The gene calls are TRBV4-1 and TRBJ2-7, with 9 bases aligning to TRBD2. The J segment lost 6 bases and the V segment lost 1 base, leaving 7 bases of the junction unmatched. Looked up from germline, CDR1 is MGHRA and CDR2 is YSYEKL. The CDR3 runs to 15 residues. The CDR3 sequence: CASSQVVAGAGEQYF. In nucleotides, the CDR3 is TGCGCCAGCAGCCAAGTCGTAGCGGGAGCGGGCGAGCAGTACTTC.

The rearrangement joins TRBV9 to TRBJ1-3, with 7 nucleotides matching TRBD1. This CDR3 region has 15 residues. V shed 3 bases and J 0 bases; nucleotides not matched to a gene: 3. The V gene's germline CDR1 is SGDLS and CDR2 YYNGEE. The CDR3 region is CASSAGTDSGNTIYF. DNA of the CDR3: TGTGCCAGCAGCGCCGGGACAGACTCTGGAAACACCATATATTTT.

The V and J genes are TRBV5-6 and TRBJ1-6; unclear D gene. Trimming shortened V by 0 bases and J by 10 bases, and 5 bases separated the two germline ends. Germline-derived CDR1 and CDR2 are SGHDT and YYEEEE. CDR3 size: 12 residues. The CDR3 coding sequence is TGTGCCAGCAGCTTGGAAGGGTCACCCCTCCACTTT. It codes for CASSLEGSPLHF.

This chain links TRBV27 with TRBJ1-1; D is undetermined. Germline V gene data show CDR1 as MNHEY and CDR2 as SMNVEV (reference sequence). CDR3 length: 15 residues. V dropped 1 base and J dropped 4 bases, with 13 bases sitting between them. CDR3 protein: CASSLLPMGSTEAFF. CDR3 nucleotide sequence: TGTGCCAGCAGTTTATTGCCGATGGGGAGCACTGAAGCTTTCTTT.

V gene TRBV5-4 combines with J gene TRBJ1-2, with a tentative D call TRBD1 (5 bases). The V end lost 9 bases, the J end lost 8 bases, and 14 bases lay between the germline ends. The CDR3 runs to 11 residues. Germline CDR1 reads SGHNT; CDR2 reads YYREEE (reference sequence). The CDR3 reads CATREQVGYTF. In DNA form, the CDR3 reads TGTGCCACAAGGGAACAGGTCGGCTACACCTTC.

The CDR3 DNA reads TGCGCCAGCAGCTTTGGGAACAATCAGCCCCAGCATTTT. Translating gives CASSFGNNQPQHF. This sequence joins TRBV5-1 and TRBJ1-5, with D unresolved. Germline values: CDR1 SGHRS, CDR2 YFSETQ. The ends were cut back, 2 bases at V and 3 bases at J, with 6 bases in the middle. This CDR3 region has 13 residues.

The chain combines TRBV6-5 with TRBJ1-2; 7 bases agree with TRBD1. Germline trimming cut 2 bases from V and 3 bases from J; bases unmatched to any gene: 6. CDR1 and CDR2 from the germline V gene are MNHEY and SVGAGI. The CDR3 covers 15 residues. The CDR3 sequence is CASSYATGTDYGYTF. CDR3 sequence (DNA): TGTGCCAGCAGTTACGCCACCGGGACAGACTATGGCTACACCTTC.

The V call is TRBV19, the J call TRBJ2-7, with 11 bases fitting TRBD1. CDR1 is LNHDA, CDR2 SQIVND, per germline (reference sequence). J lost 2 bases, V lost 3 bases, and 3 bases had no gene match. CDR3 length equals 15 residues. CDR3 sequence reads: CASSIGTGGTYEQYF. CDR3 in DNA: TGTGCCAGTAGTATCGGGACAGGGGGGACCTACGAGCAGTACTTC.

CDR3 residues: CASSRSTGSVEAFF. Written as DNA, the CDR3 is TGTGCCAGCAGTCGTTCGACAGGGTCCGTTGAAGCTTTCTTT. This chain links TRBV6-4 with TRBJ1-1; 7 nucleotides agree with TRBD1. This CDR3 spans 14 amino acids. Germline values: CDR1 MRHNA, CDR2 SNTAGT. V shed 5 bases, J shed 7 bases, and the junction held 10 bases outside the gene matches.